This entry concerns a single T cell receptor beta chain. Its antigen is not identified. Other DNA sequences in this sample translate to the same CDR3. Each of the sorted populations had a purity greater than 95%. This sample is drawn from a study of beta chain features in type 1 diabetes. Study overall: Some 110,000,000 sorted cells were examined across all samples. Study-wide points: Patients with Type 1 diabetes showed moderately but significantly shorter TCRB CDR3s in all four CD4+ subsets. Across patients, naive, central memory and Treg TCRB repertoires exhibited apparently greater similarity than was observed across healthy donors. Patients and controls would share equally any PCR tilt toward shorter templates.

Every isolated RNA sample was fully reverse transcribed, so sequencing captured expressed TCRB transcripts. Libraries were prepared by immunoSEQ multiplex PCR; TCRdb keeps only in-frame clonotypes and omits some of them. The sample lists about 650,000 clones; approximately 13% were seen once. Germline CDR1 SGDLS, CDR2 YYNGEE. The CDR3 extends over 15 amino acids. Trimming removed 4 bases from V and 8 bases from J; junction bases left unmatched: 7. The rearrangement links TRBV9 to TRBJ2-1, with TRBD2 identical over 12 bases. This clonotype was obtained from a man between 25 and 39 years old with type 1 diabetes. Sequenced: naive CD4+ T cells from blood. CDR3 DNA sequence: TGTGCCAGCAGCATCAGACTAGCGGGGGTGGATGAGCAGTTCTTC. It specifies CASSIRLAGVDEQFF.